A selection of T cell receptor beta chains follows, all from one sample in a study of PD-1 blockade in classical Hodgkin lymphoma. Repertoires were generated with immunoSEQ multiplex PCR, while TCRdb's copy carries only in-frame clones and drops some. The sample includes about 94,000 clones, 80% to 90% of them seen just once. Source: peripheral blood mononuclear cells (PBMCs), taken before the second cycle of nivolumab. Source of these receptors: a human donor with classical Hodgkin lymphoma. The conserved cysteine and the conserved F or W are not part of the CDR3 here. D genes are given only for firm matches.

d_call: TRBD1
v_call: TRBV2
j_call: TRBJ1-5
cdr3_aa: ASKSDRYNQPQH

d_call: TRBD2
v_call: TRBV27
j_call: TRBJ2-7
cdr3_aa: ASSSTSGRVVYEQY

d_call: TRBD2
v_call: TRBV2
j_call: TRBJ2-5
cdr3_aa: ASSPGLAGVGETQY

d_call: NA
v_call: TRBV18
j_call: TRBJ2-6
cdr3_aa: ASSPRDSGANVLT

d_call: TRBD2
v_call: TRBV5-1
j_call: TRBJ2-1
cdr3_aa: ASTFGGGRAMYNEQF

d_call: NA
v_call: TRBV6-5
j_call: TRBJ2-2
cdr3_aa: ASWSEGSGELF

d_call: NA
v_call: TRBV4-1
j_call: TRBJ2-3
cdr3_aa: ASSQERPGEDTQY

d_call: NA
v_call: TRBV27
j_call: TRBJ1-1
cdr3_aa: ASSSGWRDTEAF

d_call: NA
v_call: TRBV5-4
j_call: TRBJ2-3
cdr3_aa: ASSTTRGSSTDTQY

d_call: NA
v_call: TRBV7-8
j_call: TRBJ1-3
cdr3_aa: ASSLAGGSGNTIY

d_call: NA
v_call: TRBV28
j_call: TRBJ1-1
cdr3_aa: ASSLAGALNTEAF

d_call: NA
v_call: TRBV15
j_call: TRBJ2-1
cdr3_aa: ATSHRASYNEQF

d_call: TRBD1
v_call: TRBV10-3
j_call: TRBJ2-5
cdr3_aa: AIRGTGSETQY

d_call: TRBD2
v_call: TRBV5-1
j_call: TRBJ2-1
cdr3_aa: ASSLEGLIQF

d_call: TRBD2
v_call: TRBV7-6
j_call: TRBJ2-1
cdr3_aa: ASSPTSGRVGEQF

d_call: NA
v_call: TRBV20-1
j_call: TRBJ2-7
cdr3_aa: SAEIGREQY

d_call: TRBD1
v_call: TRBV5-8
j_call: TRBJ2-3
cdr3_aa: ASSTRQGTADTQY

d_call: NA
v_call: TRBV28
j_call: TRBJ1-2
cdr3_aa: ASSTLGADYGYT

d_call: NA
v_call: TRBV7-8
j_call: TRBJ1-5
cdr3_aa: ASSLARWDGINQPQH

d_call: NA
v_call: TRBV11-2
j_call: TRBJ2-7
cdr3_aa: ASSLGQGRGYEQY

d_call: NA
v_call: TRBV19
j_call: TRBJ1-5
cdr3_aa: ASSAGWGDNSNQPQH

d_call: NA
v_call: TRBV6-5
j_call: TRBJ1-1
cdr3_aa: ASRLGNTEAF

d_call: NA
v_call: TRBV2
j_call: TRBJ2-3
cdr3_aa: ASSRLGADTQY

d_call: NA
v_call: TRBV7-6
j_call: TRBJ1-1
cdr3_aa: ASSFSKGTEAF

d_call: NA
v_call: TRBV13
j_call: TRBJ2-3
cdr3_aa: ASSTRQGGGTDTQY

d_call: NA
v_call: TRBV5-1
j_call: TRBJ1-1
cdr3_aa: ASSLEAQAMNTEAF

d_call: TRBD2
v_call: TRBV10-3
j_call: TRBJ2-1
cdr3_aa: AISDFAGVNNEQF

d_call: NA
v_call: TRBV28
j_call: TRBJ1-2
cdr3_aa: ASSFPVEGYT

d_call: NA
v_call: TRBV27
j_call: TRBJ1-2
cdr3_aa: ASSFTGNPNYGYT

d_call: NA
v_call: TRBV7-2
j_call: TRBJ2-7
cdr3_aa: ASSSLEAGKQY

d_call: NA
v_call: TRBV7-2
j_call: TRBJ2-3
cdr3_aa: ASSLTDWSTDTQY

d_call: NA
v_call: TRBV27
j_call: TRBJ2-6
cdr3_aa: ASSLLGVSGANVLT

d_call: NA
v_call: TRBV9
j_call: TRBJ2-1
cdr3_aa: ASSALTGTYNEQF

d_call: TRBD1
v_call: TRBV14
j_call: TRBJ2-7
cdr3_aa: ASSQWGHRQGWDEQY

d_call: NA
v_call: TRBV7-9
j_call: TRBJ2-7
cdr3_aa: ASSESSYEQY

d_call: NA
v_call: TRBV6-5
j_call: TRBJ2-1
cdr3_aa: ASSYSPNDRSQGQF

d_call: NA
v_call: TRBV6-1
j_call: TRBJ2-5
cdr3_aa: AITAPYATQY

d_call: TRBD2
v_call: TRBV7-3
j_call: TRBJ2-1
cdr3_aa: ASSLTTTSGTYNEQF

d_call: NA
v_call: TRBV5-5
j_call: TRBJ2-7
cdr3_aa: ASSLPIAGGSQEQY

d_call: NA
v_call: TRBV6-1
j_call: TRBJ2-5
cdr3_aa: ASSDRGKRETQY

d_call: NA
v_call: TRBV11-2
j_call: TRBJ2-2
cdr3_aa: ASSLTTTGELF

d_call: NA
v_call: TRBV27
j_call: TRBJ1-4
cdr3_aa: ASSPSGKNEKLF

d_call: TRBD2
v_call: TRBV6-1
j_call: TRBJ2-1
cdr3_aa: ASKKGAGVGNEQF

d_call: NA
v_call: TRBV5-1
j_call: TRBJ2-7
cdr3_aa: ASSQGLGDEQY

d_call: NA
v_call: TRBV5-4
j_call: TRBJ2-7
cdr3_aa: ASSLRTHTYEQY

d_call: NA
v_call: TRBV5-1
j_call: TRBJ1-4
cdr3_aa: ASSNQGGDNEKLF

d_call: NA
v_call: TRBV5-8
j_call: TRBJ1-2
cdr3_aa: ASSPGTFYGYT

d_call: TRBD2
v_call: TRBV28
j_call: TRBJ2-5
cdr3_aa: ASSRVSSGVRGQETQY

d_call: TRBD1
v_call: TRBV11-2
j_call: TRBJ1-3
cdr3_aa: ASNPGGQGGNTIY

d_call: NA
v_call: TRBV11-2
j_call: TRBJ1-5
cdr3_aa: ASSSQQGPQPQH

d_call: NA
v_call: TRBV25-1
j_call: TRBJ2-2
cdr3_aa: ASSELITGELF